Below, 4 T cell receptor beta chains from the same sample are listed, as sequenced in a study of early T cells in non-severe SARS-CoV-2 infection. TCRdb re-derived calls from the 5' RACE reads in MiXCR, one entry per CDR3 protein. The sample shows 50,000 to 70,000 distinct CDR3 sequences, about 15% of them seen only once. Sequencing was performed on whole blood, taken at baseline. The source of these receptors is an adult who was a healthcare worker with PCR-confirmed SARS-CoV-2 infection or an uninfected control (not recorded which).

There are a few counts of this clonotype. The chain joins TRBV29-1 to TRBJ2-2; 7 nucleotides line up with TRBD2. This CDR3 contains 16 residues. The junction had 10 bases not matched to a gene; V was cut back by 4 bases and J by 2 bases. From germline, CDR1 is SQVTM and CDR2 ANQGSEA. The CDR3 loop is CSVGTASSGNTGELFF. The CDR3 nucleotides read TGCAGCGTTGGGACCGCGTCTAGCGGAAACACCGGGGAGCTGTTTTTT.

This chain uses TRBV20-1 with TRBJ2-6; D is ambiguous. V dropped 3 bases and J dropped 10 bases, with 13 bases sitting between them. The length of the CDR3 is 13 residues. Germline V gives CDR1 DFQATT, CDR2 SNEGSKA (reference sequence). The CDR3 DNA follows: TGCAGTGCTAGTCCAGATGTGGGGAACGTCCTGACTTTC. As protein: CSASPDVGNVLTF.

This clonotype turned up a few times. The chain employs TRBV20-1 and TRBJ1-1, with D tentatively TRBD1 (6 bases). Trimming shortened V by 5 bases and J by 1 base, and 11 bases separated the two germline ends. CDR1 and CDR2 from the germline V gene are DFQATT and SNEGSKA (reference sequence). CDR3 length: 13 amino acids. The CDR3 loop reads CSAPRTANTEAFF. CDR3 DNA: TGCAGTGCTCCCAGGACAGCGAACACTGAAGCTTTCTTT.

This sequence joins TRBV18 and TRBJ2-5, with D possibly TRBD2 on 5 matching bases. CDR1 KGHSH and CDR2 LQKENI come from the germline V gene. The V gene lost 1 base and the J gene lost 0 bases, with 12 bases spanning the gap. The CDR3 runs 16 residues. The CDR3 sequence is CASSPRALEYQETQYF. As DNA, the CDR3 is TGTGCCAGCTCACCACGGGCACTAGAATACCAAGAGACCCAGTACTTC.